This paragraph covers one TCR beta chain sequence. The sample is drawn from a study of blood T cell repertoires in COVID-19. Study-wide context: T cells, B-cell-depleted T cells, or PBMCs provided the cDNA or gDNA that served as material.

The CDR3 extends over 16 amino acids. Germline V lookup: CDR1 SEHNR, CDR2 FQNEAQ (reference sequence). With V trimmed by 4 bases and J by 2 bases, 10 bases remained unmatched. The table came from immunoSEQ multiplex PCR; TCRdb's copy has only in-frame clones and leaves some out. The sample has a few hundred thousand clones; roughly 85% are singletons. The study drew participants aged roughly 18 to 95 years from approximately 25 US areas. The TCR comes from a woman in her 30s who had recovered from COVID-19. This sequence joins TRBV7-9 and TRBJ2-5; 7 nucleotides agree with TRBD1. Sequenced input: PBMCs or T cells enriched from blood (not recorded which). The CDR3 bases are TGTGCCAGCAGCTCCATCTTACGGACAGGACAAGAGACCCAGTACTTC. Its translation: CASSSILRTGQETQYF.